The present TCR beta chain was sequenced within a study of read filtering for tumor transcriptome and immune sequencing. The study's findings and limits: Compared with RNA-seq, IR-seq gave much higher clonotype depth and reliability.

Molecular barcoded adaptors covering alpha/delta and beta/gamma chains were used on roughly 400 ng RNA. TCRdb analysed the reads with MiXCR anew, one entry per CDR3 protein. The top ten clones hold roughly 10% of a sample with 60,000 to 75,000 distinct CDR3 sequences, approximately 19% of them seen once. This clonotype showed up many times. Antigen: not known. The CDR3 contains 14 residues. V usage is TRBV21-1 and J usage is TRBJ2-6. TRBV21-1 is a pseudogene locus. The source of this sequence is a donor older than 35 with multiple myeloma. The sequenced sample consisted of a population of CD138-negative cells sorted from bone marrow. CDR3 protein: CASSRVTGANVLTF. CDR3 bases: TGTGCCAGCAGCAGGGTGACTGGGGCCAACGTCCTGACTTTC.